This TCR beta chain was sequenced during a study of blood T cell repertoires in COVID-19. CDR3 size: 14 residues. Germline V gene data show CDR1 as SGHDN and CDR2 as FVKESK. The ends were cut back, 1 base at V and 7 bases at J, with 8 bases in the middle. Sequencing was performed with immunoSEQ multiplex PCR; in TCRdb, only in-frame clones are kept and a portion is missing. The sample lists about 130,000 clones; about four fifths were seen once. J is TRBJ1-6 and V is TRBV14, with D unresolved. Sample: peripheral blood. This TCR came from a woman aged 60-75 years with acute or convalescent COVID-19. This CDR3 is CASSQGYGNSPLHF. CDR3 bases: TGTGCCAGCAGCCAAGGATACGGGAATTCACCCCTCCACTTT.